This TCR beta chain was captured by sequencing in a study of blood T cell repertoires in COVID-19 (dated by TCRdb to about 2020). In the study overall: Collaborator samples came from the United States, Italy and Spain and covered acute and convalescent phases of COVID-19. The dataset comprised deeply sampled blood TCRbeta repertoires from subjects exposed to, actively infected with, or recovered from COVID-19. The prospective study material was composed of cDNA or gDNA derived from T cells, B-cell-depleted T cells, or PBMCs. Sample metadata almost always included a de-identified subject ID, COVID-19 status, age in years and sex. The repertoires were released in a freely available public database meant as a resource for research on the immune response to SARS-CoV-2. Samples were obtained from the ongoing ImmuneRACE study (first 160 participants) and from about 1,300 subjects provided by 6 global collaborators. Where available, HLA class I and class II types were taken from metadata supplied by the sample provider and were not determined by assay-based typing. General study outcomes and caveats: Clinical and demographic metadata were provided uncurated, with the amount varying by source and participant.

Of note for this clone: The antigen it recognizes is unknown. Per-base quality was not reported, and no clone a single base away is much larger than it. The same CDR3 is also encoded by other DNA sequences in this sample.

From V the trimming removes 6 bases and from J it removes 1 base, while the gene matches leave 9 bases of the junction unaccounted for. From cysteine to phenylalanine, the CDR3 is 15 amino acids long. Only the CDR3 portion is preserved as DNA: 45 bases, with reading frame beginning at the first base. Reading the germline V gene (reference sequence) gives CDR1 PRHDT and CDR2 FYEKMQ. TCRbeta CDR3 regions were amplified from genomic DNA by means of the immunoSEQ Assay, a bias-controlled multiplex PCR. Processing in the source paper ran as follows. The number of nucleated cells in each sample was estimated from the amplification of reference gene primers within the assay. To quantify the absolute abundance of each unique TCRbeta CDR3 rearrangement, sequence reads were collapsed and filtered. For each sample, productive Simpson clonality was calculated as the square root of Simpson's diversity index across productive rearrangements. As stored in TCRdb, this immuneACCESS dataset retains in-frame rearrangements with V and J assigned. A fraction of the clones does not appear; measured against another copy, unresolved V genes explain less than half of the discrepancy, and the remainder lacks a known reason. V, J and clone size reflect that table, while D and trimming were determined from the DNA. The sample records more than 200,000 clones, 70% to 90% of which are singletons. The top ten clones comprise 1.3% to 1.5% of the sample.

The collaborating institutions used their own protocols to collect whole blood in K2EDTA tubes. For TCRbeta analysis, collaborator samples were shipped as frozen whole blood, as isolated PBMCs, or as DNA extracted from either sample type. The material sequenced was peripheral blood. The chain is made from TRBV13 and TRBJ2-7; a stretch of 7 junction bases matches TRBD1. The clonotype comes from a man aged 80 or over with acute or convalescent COVID-19. The CDR3 protein sequence reads: CASSRRGRGSYEQYF. The DNA sequence is given as TGTGCCAGCAGTCGCAGGGGGAGAGGATCCTACGAGCAGTACTTC. Supplemented by the reference TRBV13 and TRBJ2-7 proteins around the CDR3, the complete variable domain is AAGVIQSPRHLIKEKRETATLKCYPIPRHDTVYWYQQGPGQDPQFLISFYEKMQSDKGSIPDRFSAQQFSDYHSELNMSSLELGDSALYFCASSRRGRGSYEQYFGPGTRLTVT.